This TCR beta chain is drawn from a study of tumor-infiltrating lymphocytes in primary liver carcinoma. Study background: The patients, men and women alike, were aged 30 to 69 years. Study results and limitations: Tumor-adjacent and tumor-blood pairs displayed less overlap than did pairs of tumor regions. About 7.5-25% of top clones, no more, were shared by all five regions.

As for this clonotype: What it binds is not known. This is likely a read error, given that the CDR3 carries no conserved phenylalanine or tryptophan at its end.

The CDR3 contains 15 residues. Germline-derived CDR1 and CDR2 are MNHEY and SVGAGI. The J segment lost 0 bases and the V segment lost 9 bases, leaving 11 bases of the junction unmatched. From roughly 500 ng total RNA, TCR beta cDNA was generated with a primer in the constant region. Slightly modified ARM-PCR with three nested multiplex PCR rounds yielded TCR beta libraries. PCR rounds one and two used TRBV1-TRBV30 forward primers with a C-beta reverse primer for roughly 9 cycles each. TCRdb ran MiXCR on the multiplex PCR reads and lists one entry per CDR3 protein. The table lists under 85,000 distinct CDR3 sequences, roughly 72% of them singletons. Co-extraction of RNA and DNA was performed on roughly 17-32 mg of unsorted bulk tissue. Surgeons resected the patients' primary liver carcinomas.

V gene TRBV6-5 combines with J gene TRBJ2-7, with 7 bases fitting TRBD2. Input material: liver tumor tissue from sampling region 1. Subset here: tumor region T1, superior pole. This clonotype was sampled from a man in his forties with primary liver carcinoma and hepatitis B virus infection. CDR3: CASSREARSSYEQYI. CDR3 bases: TGTGCCAGTAGTCGGGAGGCGAGGAGCTCCTACGAGCAGTACATC.